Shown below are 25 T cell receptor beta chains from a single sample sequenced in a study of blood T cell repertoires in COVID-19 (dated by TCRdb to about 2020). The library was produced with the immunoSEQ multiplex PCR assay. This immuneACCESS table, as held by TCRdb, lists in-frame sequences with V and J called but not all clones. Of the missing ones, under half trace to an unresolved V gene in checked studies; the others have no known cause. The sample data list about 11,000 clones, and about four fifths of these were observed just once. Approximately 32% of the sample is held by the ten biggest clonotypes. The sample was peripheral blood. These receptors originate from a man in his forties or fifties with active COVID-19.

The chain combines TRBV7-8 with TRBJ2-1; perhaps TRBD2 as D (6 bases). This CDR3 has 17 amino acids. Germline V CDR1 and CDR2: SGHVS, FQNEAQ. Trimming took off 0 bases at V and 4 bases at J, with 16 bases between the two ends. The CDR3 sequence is CASSLALEGWKYNEQFF. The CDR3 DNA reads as TGTGCCAGCAGCTTAGCGCTGGAGGGGTGGAAATACAATGAGCAGTTCTTC.

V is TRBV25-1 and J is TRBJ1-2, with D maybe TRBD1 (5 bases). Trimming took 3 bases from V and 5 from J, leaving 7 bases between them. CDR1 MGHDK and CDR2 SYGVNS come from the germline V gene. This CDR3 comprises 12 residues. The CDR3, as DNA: TGTGCCAGCAGTGAGGCAGGGTATGGCTACACCTTC. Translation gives CASSEAGYGYTF.

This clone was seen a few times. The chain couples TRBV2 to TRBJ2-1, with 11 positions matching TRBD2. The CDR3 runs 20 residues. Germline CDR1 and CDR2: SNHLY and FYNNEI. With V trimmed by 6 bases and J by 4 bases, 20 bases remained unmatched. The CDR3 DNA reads TGTGCCAGCAGCAGACCGACAGGGATCGGGACTAGCGGAGATTACAATGAGCAGTTCTTC. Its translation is CASSRPTGIGTSGDYNEQFF. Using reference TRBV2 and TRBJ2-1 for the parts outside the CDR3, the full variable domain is EPEVTQTPSHQVTQMGQEVILRCVPISNHLYFYWYRQILGQKVEFLVSFYNNEISEKSEIFDDQFSVERPDGSNFTLKIRSTKLEDSAMYFCASSRPTGIGTSGDYNEQFFGPGTRLTVL.

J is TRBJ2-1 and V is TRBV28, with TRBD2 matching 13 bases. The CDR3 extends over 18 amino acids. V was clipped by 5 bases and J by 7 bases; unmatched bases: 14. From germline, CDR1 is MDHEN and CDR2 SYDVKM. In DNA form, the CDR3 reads TGTGCCAGCAGTCCGTCCCTGCGACTAGCGGGAGGCTTTAATGAGCAGTTCTTC. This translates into CASSPSLRLAGGFNEQFF.

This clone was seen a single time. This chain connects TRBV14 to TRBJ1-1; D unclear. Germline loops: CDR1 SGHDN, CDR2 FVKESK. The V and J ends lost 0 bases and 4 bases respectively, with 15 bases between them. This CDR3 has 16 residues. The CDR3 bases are TGTGCCAGCAGCCAAGAAGGCCCCAGGCGGGGCACTGAAGCTTTCTTT. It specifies CASSQEGPRRGTEAFF.

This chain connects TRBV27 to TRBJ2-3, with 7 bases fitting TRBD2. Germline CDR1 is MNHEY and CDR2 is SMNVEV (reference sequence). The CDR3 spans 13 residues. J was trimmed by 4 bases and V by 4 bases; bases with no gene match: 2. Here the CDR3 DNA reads TGTGCCAGCAGTTCGACTAGCTCAGATACGCAGTATTTT. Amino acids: CASSSTSSDTQYF.

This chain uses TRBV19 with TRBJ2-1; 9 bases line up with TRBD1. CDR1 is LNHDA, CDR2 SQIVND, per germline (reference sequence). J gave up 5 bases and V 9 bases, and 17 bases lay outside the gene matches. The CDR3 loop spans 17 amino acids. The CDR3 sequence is CASPRDGSGQGDNEQFF. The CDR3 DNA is TGTGCCAGCCCCCGAGACGGATCGGGACAGGGCGACAATGAGCAGTTCTTC.

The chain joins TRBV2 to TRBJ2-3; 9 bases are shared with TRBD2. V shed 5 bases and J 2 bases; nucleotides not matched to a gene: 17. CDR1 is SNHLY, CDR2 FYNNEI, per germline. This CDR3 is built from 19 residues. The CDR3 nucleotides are TGTGCCAGCAGTCAGACCGGACTAGCGCCCAGAGCATACACAGATACGCAGTATTTT. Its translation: CASSQTGLAPRAYTDTQYF.

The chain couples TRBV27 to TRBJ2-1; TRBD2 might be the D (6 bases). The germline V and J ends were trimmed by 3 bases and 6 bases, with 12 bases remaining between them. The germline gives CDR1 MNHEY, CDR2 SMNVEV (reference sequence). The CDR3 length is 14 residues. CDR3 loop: CASSFGSGSNEQFF. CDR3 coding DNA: TGTGCCAGCAGTTTCGGGAGCGGCTCCAATGAGCAGTTCTTC.

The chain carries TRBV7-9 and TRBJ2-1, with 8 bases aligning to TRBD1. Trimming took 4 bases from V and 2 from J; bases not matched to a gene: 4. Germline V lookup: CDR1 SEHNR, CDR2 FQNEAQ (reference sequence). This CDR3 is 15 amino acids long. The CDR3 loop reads CASSSGQGAYNEQFF. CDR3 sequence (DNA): TGTGCCAGCAGCTCAGGACAGGGAGCCTACAATGAGCAGTTCTTC.

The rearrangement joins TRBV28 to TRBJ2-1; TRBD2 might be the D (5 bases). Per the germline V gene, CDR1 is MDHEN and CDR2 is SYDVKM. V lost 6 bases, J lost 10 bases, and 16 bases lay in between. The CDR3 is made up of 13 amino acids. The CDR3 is CASRSTSAGEQFF. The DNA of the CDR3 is TGTGCCAGCAGGAGCACTAGTGCTGGGGAGCAGTTCTTC.

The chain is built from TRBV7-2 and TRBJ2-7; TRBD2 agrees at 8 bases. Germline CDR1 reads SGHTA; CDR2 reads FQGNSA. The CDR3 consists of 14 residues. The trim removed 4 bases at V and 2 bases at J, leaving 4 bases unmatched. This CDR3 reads CASSWGLGTYEQYF. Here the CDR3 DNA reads TGTGCCAGCAGCTGGGGACTAGGAACCTACGAGCAGTACTTC. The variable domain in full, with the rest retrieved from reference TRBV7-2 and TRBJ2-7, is GAGVSQSPSNKVTEKGKDVELRCDPISGHTALYWYRQSLGQGLEFLIYFQGNSAPDKSGLPSDRFSAERTGGSVSTLTIQRTQQEDSAVYLCASSWGLGTYEQYFGPGTRLTVT.

The DNA for the CDR3 is TGTGCCACCAGCAGAGATTCGTTCGAGACCCAGTACTTC. Protein: CATSRDSFETQYF. The rearrangement links TRBV15 to TRBJ2-5; the D is unclear. CDR3 length: 13 amino acids. V lost 0 bases to trimming and J lost 5 bases, with 7 bases between them. CDR1 and CDR2 (germline): LNHNV, YYDKDF (reference sequence).

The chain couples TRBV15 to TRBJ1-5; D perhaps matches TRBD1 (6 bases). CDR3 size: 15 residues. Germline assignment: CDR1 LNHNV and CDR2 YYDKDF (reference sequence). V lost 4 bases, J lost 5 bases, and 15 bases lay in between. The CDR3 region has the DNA TGTGCCACCAGCAACCTCGACAGGCAGGATCAGCCCCAGCATTTT. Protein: CATSNLDRQDQPQHF.

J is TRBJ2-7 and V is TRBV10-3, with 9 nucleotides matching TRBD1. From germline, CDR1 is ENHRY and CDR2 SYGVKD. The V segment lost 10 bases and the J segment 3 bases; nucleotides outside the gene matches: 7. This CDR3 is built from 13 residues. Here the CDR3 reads CATTTGGHYEQYF. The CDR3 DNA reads TGTGCCACGACGACAGGGGGACACTACGAGCAGTACTTC.

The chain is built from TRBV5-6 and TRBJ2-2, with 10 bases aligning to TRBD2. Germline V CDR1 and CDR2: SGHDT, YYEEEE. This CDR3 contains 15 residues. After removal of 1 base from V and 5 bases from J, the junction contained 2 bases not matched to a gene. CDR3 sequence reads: CASSLSSGRTGELFF. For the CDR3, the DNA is TGTGCCAGCAGCTTGTCTAGCGGGAGAACCGGGGAGCTGTTTTTT.

For the CDR3, the DNA is TGTGCCAGCAGCCAAGACGCGGTCCTTCAGTACTTC. Translation gives CASSQDAVLQYF. The chain employs TRBV4-2 and TRBJ2-4; no definite D call. CDR3 size: 12 residues. CDR1 and CDR2 from the germline V gene are LGHNA and YNFKEQ. Deletions cut 0 bases from V and 11 bases from J, with 8 bases between.

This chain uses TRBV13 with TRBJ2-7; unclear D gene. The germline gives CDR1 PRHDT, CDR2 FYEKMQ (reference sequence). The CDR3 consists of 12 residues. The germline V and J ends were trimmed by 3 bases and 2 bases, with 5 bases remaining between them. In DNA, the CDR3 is TGTGCCAGCAGCTTTAAAACCTACGAGCAGTACTTC. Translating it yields CASSFKTYEQYF.

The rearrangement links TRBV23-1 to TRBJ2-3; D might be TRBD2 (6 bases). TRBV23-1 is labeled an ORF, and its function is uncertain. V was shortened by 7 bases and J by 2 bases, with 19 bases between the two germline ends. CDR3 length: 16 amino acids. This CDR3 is CASTPTGGDLTDTQYF. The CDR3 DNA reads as TGCGCCAGCACGCCGACTGGCGGGGATCTCACAGATACGCAGTATTTT.

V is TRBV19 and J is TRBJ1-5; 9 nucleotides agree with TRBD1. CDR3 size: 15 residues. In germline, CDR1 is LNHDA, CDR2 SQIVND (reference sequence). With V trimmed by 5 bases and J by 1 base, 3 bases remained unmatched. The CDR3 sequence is CASSLGTGSNQPQHF. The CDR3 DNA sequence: TGTGCCAGTAGTCTCGGGACAGGGAGCAATCAGCCCCAGCATTTT.

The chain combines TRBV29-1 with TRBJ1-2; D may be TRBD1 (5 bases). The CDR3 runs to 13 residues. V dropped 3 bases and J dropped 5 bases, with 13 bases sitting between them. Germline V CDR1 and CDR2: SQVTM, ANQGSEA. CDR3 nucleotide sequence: TGCAGCGTTGATTCCGGGACTGTATATGGCTACACCTTC. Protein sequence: CSVDSGTVYGYTF.

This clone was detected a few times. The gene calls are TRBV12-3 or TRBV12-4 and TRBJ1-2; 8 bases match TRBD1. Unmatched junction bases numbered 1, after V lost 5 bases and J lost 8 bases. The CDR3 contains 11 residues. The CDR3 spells CASSPGGGYTF. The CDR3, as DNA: TGTGCCAGCAGTCCAGGGGGCGGCTACACCTTC.

The CDR3 protein is CASSLAGGDFPGNTIYF. As DNA, the CDR3 is TGTGCCAGCAGCTTAGCCGGGGGGGATTTTCCTGGAAACACCATATATTTT. This chain links TRBV11-2 with TRBJ1-3; tentatively, D is TRBD1 (5 bases). V was shortened by 1 base and J by 2 bases, with 15 bases between the two germline ends. The germline V gene encodes CDR1 SGHAT and CDR2 FQNNGV. This CDR3 region has 17 residues.

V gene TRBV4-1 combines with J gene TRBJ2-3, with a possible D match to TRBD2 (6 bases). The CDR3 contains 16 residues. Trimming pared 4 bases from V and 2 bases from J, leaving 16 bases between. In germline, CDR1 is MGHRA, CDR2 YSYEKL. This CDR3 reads CASSLKTSLVTDTQYF. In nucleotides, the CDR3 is TGCGCCAGCAGCCTCAAGACTAGTCTGGTCACAGATACGCAGTATTTT.

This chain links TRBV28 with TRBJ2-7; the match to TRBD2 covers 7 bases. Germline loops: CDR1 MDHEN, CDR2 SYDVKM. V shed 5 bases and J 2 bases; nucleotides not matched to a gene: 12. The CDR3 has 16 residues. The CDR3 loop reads CASSPRLRLATYEQYF. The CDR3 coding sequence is TGTGCCAGCAGTCCCCGCCTTAGACTAGCCACCTACGAGCAGTACTTC.